The sequence of this TCR beta chain was determined in a study of response to subunit inactivated influenza vaccine. Study outcomes and limitations: New T cells are recruited in small numbers by each seasonal influenza vaccination, according to the authors' suggestion.

Germline V gene sequence: CDR1 MNHEY, CDR2 SVGEGT. The CDR3 length is 16 residues. With 2 bases clipped from V and 5 bases from J, the junction kept 8 bases outside the gene matches. This clonotype was detected only a few times. Its target is unknown. From the RT-PCR reads, TCRdb called clonotypes with MiXCR, one entry per CDR3 protein. The sample yields around 190,000 distinct CDR3 sequences, about 10% seen once. The TCR was taken from a man aged 50-60 years who received an inactivated influenza vaccine. Sequences were derived from non-naive T cells sorted from PBMCs, sampled on the day of vaccination. The rearrangement links TRBV6-2 or TRBV6-3 to TRBJ2-3; 9 bases align to TRBD2. CDR3 loop: CASSYQIAGVGDTQYF. The CDR3 bases are TGTGCCAGCAGTTACCAGATAGCGGGAGTTGGAGATACGCAGTATTTT.